These 21 T cell receptor beta chains came from one sample sequenced in a study of memory CD4+ T cells and cytomegalovirus serostatus. The sort gate was single viable CD3+CD4+CD8-CD45RO+ cells for memory CD4+ T cells. Generated by immunoSEQ multiplex PCR, the TCRdb table keeps only in-frame clones and is missing some. The sample yields about 46,000 clones, roughly 80% seen once. The sequenced sample consisted of memory CD4+ T cells from blood. The receptors come from an adult in good health and CMV-seronegative.

The chain carries TRBV27 and TRBJ2-5; no firm D call. The CDR3 extends over 20 amino acids. Germline CDR1 and CDR2: MNHEY and SMNVEV (reference sequence). Trimming cost V 5 bases and J 6 bases, with 34 bases left between them. CDR3 bases: TGTGCCAGCAGTCCCTCCGCCACCTCCGTCGCAGCCCCTCTTCTGAAGACCCAGTACTTC. Residues: CASSPSATSVAAPLLKTQYF.

In its sample, this clone was seen a few times. The gene calls are TRBV5-1 and TRBJ2-1, with TRBD1 as a possible D gene (5 bases). Germline V gene lookup returns CDR1 SGHRS and CDR2 YFSETQ. With 7 bases removed from V and 7 bases from J, the gap between germline ends came to 9 bases. The CDR3 extends over 11 amino acids. In nucleotides, the CDR3 is TGCGCCAGCGGGGCGGCTAATGAGCAGTTCTTC. Translation gives CASGAANEQFF. Together with reference TRBV5-1 and TRBJ2-1, the CDR3 gives the full variable domain: KAGVTQTPRYLIKTRGQQVTLSCSPISGHRSVSWYQQTPGQGLQFLFEYFSETQRNKGNFPGRFSGRQFSNSRSEMNVSTLELGDSALYLCASGAANEQFFGPGTRLTVL.

V usage is TRBV5-1 and J usage is TRBJ1-4; tentative D call: TRBD1 (6 bases). Trimming took 6 bases from V and 6 from J, leaving 15 bases between them. This CDR3 spans 14 amino acids. CDR1 is SGHRS and CDR2 is YFSETQ in the germline V gene. In DNA, the CDR3 is TGCGCCAGCAACCTACAGGGAGGTGATGAAAAACTGTTTTTT. This translates into CASNLQGGDEKLFF.

V is TRBV11-2 and J is TRBJ2-1; possibly TRBD1 for D (6 bases). CDR1 and CDR2 (germline): SGHAT, FQNNGV. The length of the CDR3 is 12 residues. Trimming removed 8 bases at V and 7 bases at J, with 12 bases between. The CDR3 is CASGGHRNEQFF. CDR3 sequence (DNA): TGTGCCAGCGGGGGACATAGGAATGAGCAGTTCTTC.

Turning to this clone: Relative to the germline gene, one junction end is altered; a read error may explain this. The chain employs TRBV5-1 and TRBJ2-2, with D hard to call. Germline values: CDR1 SGHRS, CDR2 YFSETQ. The CDR3 consists of 12 residues. This chain's CDR3 is CASSLNAGELFF. The DNA for the CDR3 is TGCGCCAGCAGCTTGAACGCCGGGGAGCTGTTTTTT.

V is TRBV18 and J is TRBJ2-5, with D perhaps matching TRBD1 (5 bases). The V and J ends lost 1 base and 1 base respectively, with 10 bases between them. Germline V gives CDR1 KGHSH, CDR2 LQKENI. The CDR3 is 15 residues long. Here the CDR3 DNA reads TGTGCCAGCTCACCACTCGGACAAAGCCAAGAGACCCAGTACTTC. It encodes CASSPLGQSQETQYF.

A remark on this clone: The sample holds other DNA sequences that translate to the same CDR3. The chain is built from TRBV4-3 and TRBJ2-7; possible D gene TRBD2, 5 bases. The CDR3 spans 16 residues. Trimming cost V 3 bases and J 3 bases, with 18 bases left between them. CDR1 LGHNA and CDR2 YSLEER come from the germline V gene. The CDR3 sequence is CASSQDRSRGSYEQYF. As DNA, the CDR3 is TGCGCCAGCAGCCAGGATCGGAGTAGAGGGAGCTACGAGCAGTACTTC.

The gene calls are TRBV9 and TRBJ1-6; unclear D gene. V lost 0 bases and J lost 7, with 5 bases in between. Germline V lookup: CDR1 SGDLS, CDR2 YYNGEE. This CDR3 has 13 residues. The CDR3 region is CASSVVDNSPLHF. CDR3 DNA sequence: TGTGCCAGCAGCGTAGTAGACAATTCACCCCTCCACTTT.

The chain is built from TRBV4-2 and TRBJ2-7; 7 nucleotides line up with TRBD1. CDR3 length: 16 amino acids. The V segment lost 4 bases and the J segment 0 bases; nucleotides outside the gene matches: 9. Germline loops: CDR1 LGHNA, CDR2 YNFKEQ. CDR3 coding DNA: TGTGCCAGCAGCCCCTCCCCCCAGGGGGACTCCTACGAGCAGTACTTC. It codes for CASSPSPQGDSYEQYF.

V and J are TRBV4-3 and TRBJ1-2; D not resolved. Trimming removed 2 bases at V and 3 bases at J, with 10 bases between. Germline V gives CDR1 LGHNA, CDR2 YSLEER. The CDR3 extends over 14 amino acids. CDR3 sequence: CASSQSPRDYGYTF. The CDR3 bases are TGCGCCAGCAGCCAAAGCCCGAGGGACTATGGCTACACCTTC.

The chain uses TRBV5-1 and TRBJ1-4, with D possibly matching TRBD1 (6 bases). Between the trimmed V and J ends, which lost 4 bases and 5 bases, there was a span of 9 bases. The CDR3 totals 13 residues. Germline V gives CDR1 SGHRS, CDR2 YFSETQ. The CDR3 loop reads CASSGTPNEKLFF. DNA for the CDR3: TGCGCCAGCAGCGGGACACCAAATGAAAAACTGTTTTTT.

V is TRBV7-8 and J is TRBJ2-1; D gene ambiguous. CDR1 is SGHVS, CDR2 FQNEAQ, per germline. This CDR3 spans 15 amino acids. Between the trimmed V and J ends, which lost 6 bases and 4 bases, there was a span of 16 bases. CDR3 nucleotides: TGTGCCAGCAGACCCCGGGTCCTCCTTTACAATGAGCAGTTCTTC. It is translated as CASRPRVLLYNEQFF.

The genes are TRBV2 and TRBJ1-2; D is ambiguous. Germline-derived CDR1 and CDR2 are SNHLY and FYNNEI. The CDR3 totals 11 residues. The V gene lost 4 bases and the J gene lost 4 bases, with 4 bases spanning the gap. The CDR3 protein is CASSVSYGYTF. DNA for the CDR3: TGTGCCAGCAGTGTTAGCTATGGCTACACCTTC.

This clone appeared a single time. The chain links TRBV10-1 to TRBJ2-5; D might be TRBD1 (7 bases). The CDR3 runs 15 residues. CDR1 is WNHNN, CDR2 SYGVQD, per germline (reference sequence). The V end lost 4 bases, the J end lost 5 bases, and 17 bases lay between the germline ends. Written as DNA, the CDR3 is TGCGCCAGCAGTGGGGGGGACAGCTGCAGGGAGACCCAGTACTTC. This gives the protein CASSGGDSCRETQYF.

V is TRBV11-1 and J is TRBJ2-5, with TRBD2 identical over 7 bases. The V and J ends lost 5 bases and 1 base, in that order; junction bases with no gene match: 4. CDR1 and CDR2 (germline): SGHAT, FQDESV (reference sequence). The CDR3 is 14 amino acids. The CDR3 region is CASSPTGGQETQYF. DNA for the CDR3: TGTGCCAGCAGCCCTACGGGGGGCCAAGAGACCCAGTACTTC. Full variable domain (outside the CDR3, taken from reference TRBV11-1 and TRBJ2-5): EAEVAQSPRYKITEKSQAVAFWCDPISGHATLYWYRQILGQGPELLVQFQDESVVDDSQLPKDRFSAERLKGVDSTLKIQPAELGDSAMYLCASSPTGGQETQYFGPGTRLLVL.

This clone was picked up one time. The chain carries TRBV15 and TRBJ1-6, with D possibly matching TRBD1 (5 bases). Between the trimmed V and J ends, which lost 0 bases and 9 bases, there was a span of 12 bases. This CDR3 spans 15 amino acids. Germline V gene lookup returns CDR1 LNHNV and CDR2 YYDKDF (reference sequence). CDR3 in amino acids: CATSRDRVGRSPLHF. For the CDR3, the DNA is TGTGCCACCAGCAGAGATAGAGTGGGACGTTCACCCCTCCACTTT.

This clone was seen a handful of times. The rearrangement joins TRBV7-2 to TRBJ1-2, with 7 bases identical to TRBD1. With V trimmed by 3 bases and J by 1 base, 2 bases remained unmatched. The CDR3 sequence is 14 residues long. Germline CDR1 is SGHTA and CDR2 is FQGNSA. CDR3 sequence reads: CASSFGTVNYGYTF. The CDR3 coding sequence is TGTGCCAGCAGCTTCGGGACAGTTAACTATGGCTACACCTTC.

This clone has only one observation. J is TRBJ2-7 and V is TRBV15, with D perhaps TRBD2 (6 bases). V shed 3 bases and J shed 5 bases, with 11 bases lying between them. The CDR3 loop spans 13 amino acids. Germline V CDR1 and CDR2: LNHNV, YYDKDF (reference sequence). This chain's CDR3 is CATSSRGYNEQYF. The DNA of the CDR3 is TGTGCCACCAGCAGTCGGGGGTACAACGAGCAGTACTTC.

The chain recombines TRBV6-6 with TRBJ2-5; D possibly matches TRBD1 or TRBD2 (5 bases each). Per germline, CDR1 MNHNY and CDR2 SVGAGI (reference sequence). Trimming stripped 7 bases from V and 3 bases from J, with 12 bases between. The CDR3 totals 13 residues. The CDR3 DNA reads TGTGCCAGCACCCGGGACCCTAAAGAGACCCAGTACTTC. Translated, it gives CASTRDPKETQYF.

The chain is built from TRBV5-8 and TRBJ2-2, with TRBD1 matching over 12 bases. V lost 4 bases and J lost 8; bases outside the gene matches: 9. The CDR3 spans 16 residues. CDR1 is SGHTS and CDR2 is YDEGEE in the germline V gene. CDR3 coding DNA: TGTGCCAGCAGCCCCGGGACAGGGGGCCGAGGAGGGGAGCTGTTTTTT. This gives the protein CASSPGTGGRGGELFF.

The V call is TRBV5-1, the J call TRBJ2-7; 9 bases match TRBD1. The junction had 10 bases not matched to a gene; V was cut back by 3 bases and J by 3 bases. The CDR3 has 16 residues. Looked up from germline, CDR1 is SGHRS and CDR2 is YFSETQ. This CDR3 is CASSSRPGQGLYEQYF. The CDR3 region has the DNA TGCGCCAGCAGCTCACGCCCGGGACAGGGCCTCTACGAGCAGTACTTC.